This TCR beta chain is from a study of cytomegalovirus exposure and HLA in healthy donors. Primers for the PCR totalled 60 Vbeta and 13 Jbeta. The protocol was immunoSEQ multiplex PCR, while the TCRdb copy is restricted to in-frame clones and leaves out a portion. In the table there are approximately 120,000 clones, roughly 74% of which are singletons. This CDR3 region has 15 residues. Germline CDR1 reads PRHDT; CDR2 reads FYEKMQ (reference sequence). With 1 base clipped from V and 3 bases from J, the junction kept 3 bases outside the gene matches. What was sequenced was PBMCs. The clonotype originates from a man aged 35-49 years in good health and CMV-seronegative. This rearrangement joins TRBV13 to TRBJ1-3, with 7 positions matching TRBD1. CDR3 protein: CASSLEGQLGNTIYF. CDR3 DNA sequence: TGTGCCAGCAGCTTAGAGGGACAGCTTGGAAACACCATATATTTT.